These 32 T cell receptor beta chains share one sample of origin, sequenced in a study of blood T cell dynamics during melanoma immunotherapy. Sample time point: pre-treatment baseline. TCRdb's copy holds only in-frame clones and misses some; the assay was immunoSEQ multiplex PCR. The sample consists of 17,000 or so clones, 83% of them appearing once. The sample here was blood, taken from a patient treated with checkpoint blockade. The receptors originated from a human donor with melanoma.

The rearrangement uses TRBV7-2 and TRBJ2-2; no reliable D call. The CDR3 extends over 13 amino acids. Trimming shortened V by 0 bases and J by 6 bases, and 5 bases separated the two germline ends. Germline CDR1 is SGHTA and CDR2 is FQGNSA. As DNA, the CDR3 is TGTGCCAGCAGCTTAGCCATACCCGGGGAGCTGTTTTTT. It is translated as CASSLAIPGELFF.

The chain carries TRBV7-6 and TRBJ2-2; D ambiguous. Trimming pared 5 bases from V and 5 bases from J, leaving 15 bases between. This CDR3 contains 15 residues. The germline V gene encodes CDR1 SGHVS and CDR2 FNYEAQ. The CDR3 coding sequence is TGTGCCAGCAGCGAAGAGCATGGGGAAACCGGGGAGCTGTTTTTT. Its translation is CASSEEHGETGELFF.

The J gene is TRBJ1-2, the V gene TRBV27; D may be TRBD1 (5 bases). Germline CDR1 and CDR2: MNHEY and SMNVEV (reference sequence). The CDR3 extends over 13 amino acids. Trimming took 5 bases from V and 6 from J, leaving 13 bases between them. The CDR3 is CASSRGRRNGYTF. DNA for the CDR3: TGTGCCAGCAGTCGGGGGAGGAGAAATGGCTACACCTTC.

Remarks on this clone: Germline is not matched at one junction end, which may reflect a read error. This chain connects TRBV27 to TRBJ2-7; possibly TRBD2 for D (7 bases). The V gene's germline CDR1 is MNHEY and CDR2 SMNVEV (reference sequence). The CDR3 loop spans 14 amino acids. The CDR3 is CAGSRGAPSYEQYF. CDR3 DNA: TGTGCCGGCAGTCGGGGGGCCCCCTCCTACGAGCAGTACTTC.

The V gene is TRBV19, the J gene TRBJ2-3, with 11 bases lining up with TRBD2. The CDR3 has 15 residues. Germline V gives CDR1 LNHDA, CDR2 SQIVND (reference sequence). The J segment lost 7 bases and the V segment lost 8 bases, leaving 11 bases of the junction unmatched. This chain's CDR3 is CASEPRLAGGHTQYF. The DNA for the CDR3 is TGTGCCAGTGAACCCCGGCTAGCGGGAGGTCATACGCAGTATTTT. The complete variable domain, with remaining parts taken from reference TRBV19 and TRBJ2-3, reads DGGITQSPKYLFRKEGQNVTLSCEQNLNHDAMYWYRQDPGQGLRLIYYSQIVNDFQKGDIAEGYSVSREKKESFPLTVTSAQKNPTAFYLCASEPRLAGGHTQYFGPGTRLTVL.

This clone was seen more than once but under ten times. V gene TRBV28 combines with J gene TRBJ2-7; D perhaps matches TRBD1 (6 bases). V was cut by 6 bases and J by 6 bases, with 12 bases left in between. The CDR3 is made up of 12 amino acids. From germline, CDR1 is MDHEN and CDR2 SYDVKM. As DNA, the CDR3 is TGTGCCAGCAGGACAGGTGGTCGCGAGCAGTACTTC. It encodes CASRTGGREQYF.

CDR3 sequence reads: CASSSSHEQYF. CDR3 bases: TGTGCCAGCAGCTCTAGCCACGAGCAGTACTTC. The V and J genes are TRBV11-2 and TRBJ2-7, with D perhaps matching TRBD2 (5 bases). V was trimmed by 4 bases and J by 5 bases, leaving 6 bases between them. Germline V gives CDR1 SGHAT, CDR2 FQNNGV. The CDR3 is 11 amino acids.

This chain joins TRBV11-2 and TRBJ2-2; 10 bases map to TRBD2. J lost 6 bases, V lost 1 base, and 2 bases had no gene match. Germline lookup yields CDR1 SGHAT and CDR2 FQNNGV. This CDR3 region has 15 residues. CDR3 region: CASSLVGLAAGELFF. The CDR3 DNA reads as TGTGCCAGCAGCTTAGTTGGACTAGCGGCCGGGGAGCTGTTTTTT.

This rearrangement joins TRBV6-5 to TRBJ2-5; 8 nucleotides agree with TRBD1. V was pared by 4 bases and J by 5 bases, with 6 bases of the junction left unmatched. Germline V gives CDR1 MNHEY, CDR2 SVGAGI. The CDR3 loop spans 14 amino acids. CDR3 bases: TGTGCCAGCAGTTTCAGGACAGGGTTCGAGACCCAGTACTTC. Protein product: CASSFRTGFETQYF.

This chain connects TRBV5-4 to TRBJ2-1; D unclear. This CDR3 is built from 13 residues. Trimming stripped 4 bases from V and 9 bases from J, with 14 bases between. Germline values: CDR1 SGHNT, CDR2 YYREEE (reference sequence). CDR3 amino acids: CASSPQLLSEQFF. The CDR3 DNA is TGTGCCAGCAGCCCCCAGTTACTTAGTGAGCAGTTCTTC.

This chain uses TRBV2 with TRBJ2-4, with 7 bases that match TRBD1. The germline gives CDR1 SNHLY, CDR2 FYNNEI. The V gene end was trimmed by 8 bases and the J gene end by 1 base; junction bases not matched to a gene: 5. CDR3 size: 14 residues. CDR3 DNA sequence: TGTGCCAGCGGTCAGGGACAGGCCAAAAACATTCAGTACTTC. It specifies CASGQGQAKNIQYF.

The J gene is TRBJ2-2, the V gene TRBV7-9, with D perhaps matching TRBD1 (5 bases). This CDR3 is built from 18 residues. V was shortened by 3 bases and J by 5 bases, with 22 bases between the two germline ends. CDR1 and CDR2 (germline): SEHNR, FQNEAQ (reference sequence). In nucleotides, the CDR3 is TGTGCCAGCAGCTTTGGCCCACCAGGGTTCGGGCTGACCGGGGAGCTGTTTTTT. It is translated as CASSFGPPGFGLTGELFF.

CDR3 in DNA: TGTGCCAGCACCCAGGTTGGCTCACAGGGGGCTGAAGCTTTCTTT. Protein product: CASTQVGSQGAEAFF. The chain couples TRBV4-2 to TRBJ1-1; 8 positions match TRBD1. Trimming took 7 bases from V and 6 from J; bases not matched to a gene: 13. This CDR3 has 15 amino acids. Germline V gene data show CDR1 as LGHNA and CDR2 as YNFKEQ.

The chain joins TRBV2 to TRBJ2-7; D might be TRBD1 (5 bases). The CDR3 covers 14 residues. Per the germline V gene, CDR1 is SNHLY and CDR2 is FYNNEI. V lost 4 bases and J lost 3, with 13 bases in between. CDR3 region: CASSVRLTDYEQYF. In nucleotides, the CDR3 is TGTGCCAGCAGTGTTCGGCTGACAGACTACGAGCAGTACTTC.

The chain links TRBV6-5 to TRBJ1-2; tentative D call: TRBD1 (5 bases). Germline CDR1 and CDR2: MNHEY and SVGAGI. The CDR3 is 16 residues long. Trimming removed 4 bases from V and 1 base from J, with 16 bases in between. In DNA form, the CDR3 reads TGTGCCAGCAGTTCGGGCGGGGCCGGCTTTAACTATGGCTACACCTTC. Residues: CASSSGGAGFNYGYTF.

The J gene is TRBJ2-3, the V gene TRBV6-1; possible D gene TRBD2, 5 bases. With 8 bases removed from V and 2 bases from J, the gap between germline ends came to 14 bases. The CDR3 contains 14 residues. The germline gives CDR1 MNHNS, CDR2 SASEGT. The CDR3 loop reads CASLERSYTDTQYF. In DNA, the CDR3 is TGTGCCAGCTTGGAGCGGAGCTACACAGATACGCAGTATTTT.

The gene calls are TRBV6-5 and TRBJ1-1, with TRBD1 identical over 9 bases. V dropped 2 bases and J dropped 3; count of bases not matched to a gene: 4. This CDR3 has 15 residues. Germline loops: CDR1 MNHEY, CDR2 SVGAGI. DNA of the CDR3: TGTGCCAGCAGTTACGGCGGGACAGGGCACACTGAAGCTTTCTTT. It codes for CASSYGGTGHTEAFF.

This clone occurred a few times. The chain carries TRBV18 and TRBJ1-1; TRBD1 might be the D (5 bases). The CDR3 loop spans 13 amino acids. CDR1 KGHSH and CDR2 LQKENI come from the germline V gene. V lost 3 bases, J lost 2 bases, and 7 bases lay in between. In DNA, the CDR3 is TGTGCCAGCTCACCTCAGGGAAACACTGAAGCTTTCTTT. Amino acid sequence: CASSPQGNTEAFF.

This clone was seen once. The rearrangement joins TRBV9 to TRBJ2-5; D not certain. Germline values: CDR1 SGDLS, CDR2 YYNGEE. The CDR3 length is 15 residues. V dropped 4 bases and J dropped 5 bases, with 18 bases sitting between them. CDR3 loop: CASSPRTYSGETQYF. The CDR3 DNA reads as TGTGCCAGCAGCCCTCGGACCTATAGTGGGGAGACCCAGTACTTC.

DNA of the CDR3: TGTGCCAGCAGCCTGACAGGCGGGAATGGCTACACCTTC. Its translation is CASSLTGGNGYTF. This rearrangement joins TRBV11-1 to TRBJ1-2; tentative D call: TRBD1 (6 bases). Germline CDR1 SGHAT, CDR2 FQDESV (reference sequence). The CDR3 extends over 13 amino acids. V was shortened by 5 bases and J by 6 bases, with 13 bases between the two germline ends.

CDR3 nucleotide sequence: TGTGCCAGCACCTCCCCAGGTCAGCCCCAGCATTTT. Amino acids: CASTSPGQPQHF. The chain joins TRBV6-6 to TRBJ1-5, with D unclear. Germline values: CDR1 MNHNY, CDR2 SVGAGI (reference sequence). Trimming took off 7 bases at V and 6 bases at J, with 10 bases between the two ends. The CDR3 is made up of 12 amino acids.

The J gene is TRBJ2-7, the V gene TRBV29-1; D is perhaps TRBD2 (6 bases). The V end lost 4 bases, the J end lost 3 bases, and 7 bases lay between the germline ends. The CDR3 is 11 amino acids. The germline V gene has CDR1 SQVTM and CDR2 ANQGSEA. The DNA of the CDR3 is TGCAGCGTTGCTAGCGACTACGAGCAGTACTTC. Its translation: CSVASDYEQYF.

The chain carries TRBV12-5 and TRBJ1-1; 8 bases map to TRBD1. Losses at the gene ends were 9 bases for V and 1 base for J; bases not matched to a gene: 13. Germline V gene sequence: CDR1 LGHNT, CDR2 FRNRAP. The CDR3 sequence is 16 residues long. The CDR3 DNA sequence: TGTGCTAGGGAATGGACAGGGAAAGGGGAGAACACTGAAGCTTTCTTT. Translation: CAREWTGKGENTEAFF.

The rearrangement uses TRBV15 and TRBJ2-7, with TRBD2 matching 10 bases. CDR1 is LNHNV and CDR2 is YYDKDF in the germline V gene (reference sequence). The J segment lost 4 bases and the V segment lost 5 bases, leaving 11 bases of the junction unmatched. There are 16 residues in the CDR3. This CDR3 is CATSGGPSGSGYEQYF. As DNA, the CDR3 is TGTGCCACCAGCGGCGGGCCTAGCGGGAGTGGGTACGAGCAGTACTTC.

V is TRBV2 and J is TRBJ2-2; 9 nucleotides agree with TRBD2. Germline CDR1 and CDR2: SNHLY and FYNNEI. CDR3 length: 16 residues. The ends lost 3 bases at V and 5 bases at J; junction bases unmatched: 7. The CDR3 region has the DNA TGTGCCAGCAGTGACGTAGTACTAGCGGGTACCGGGGAGCTGTTTTTT. It encodes CASSDVVLAGTGELFF. Based on the CDR3 plus reference TRBV2 and TRBJ2-2, the full variable domain is EPEVTQTPSHQVTQMGQEVILRCVPISNHLYFYWYRQILGQKVEFLVSFYNNEISEKSEIFDDQFSVERPDGSNFTLKIRSTKLEDSAMYFCASSDVVLAGTGELFFGEGSRLTVL.

The table lists this clone with a few counts. CDR3 sequence reads: CASSESWNTEAFF. The DNA for the CDR3 is TGTGCCAGCAGCGAGAGTTGGAACACTGAAGCTTTCTTT. The chain links TRBV6-4 to TRBJ1-1; unclear D gene. Germline V lookup: CDR1 MRHNA, CDR2 SNTAGT. The CDR3 loop spans 13 amino acids. The V end lost 6 bases, the J end lost 1 base, and 9 bases lay between the germline ends.

The chain joins TRBV28 to TRBJ2-1; D is perhaps TRBD2 (5 bases). This CDR3 contains 16 residues. Germline-derived CDR1 and CDR2 are MDHEN and SYDVKM. V lost 7 bases and J lost 7, with 23 bases in between. CDR3 region: CASTHPRRKGRNEQFF. The CDR3 DNA follows: TGTGCCAGCACTCACCCTAGGAGGAAGGGTAGGAATGAGCAGTTCTTC.

The chain couples TRBV7-2 to TRBJ2-7; D is perhaps TRBD1 (6 bases). V shed 2 bases and J shed 0 bases, with 11 bases lying between them. This CDR3 contains 15 residues. Germline CDR1 is SGHTA and CDR2 is FQGNSA. The CDR3 sequence is CASSLWPQGSYEQYF. CDR3 nucleotide sequence: TGTGCCAGCAGCTTATGGCCACAGGGCTCCTACGAGCAGTACTTC.

As concerns this clone: One junction end does not reproduce the germline sequence, and a read error may be involved. The chain joins TRBV5-4 to TRBJ2-7, with D hard to call. Germline V gene sequence: CDR1 SGHNT, CDR2 YYREEE (reference sequence). The CDR3 totals 15 residues. CDR3 loop: CASSQDRALTYEQYF. The CDR3 DNA sequence: TGCGCCAGCAGCCAAGATCGGGCCTTGACCTACGAGCAGTACTTC.

The chain carries TRBV7-2 and TRBJ2-3; possible D gene TRBD2, 5 bases. In germline, CDR1 is SGHTA, CDR2 FQGNSA. The CDR3 loop spans 12 amino acids. V lost 6 bases and J 8 bases, leaving 12 bases between the germline ends. The CDR3 DNA reads as TGTGCCAGCAGTTCGTCCGGGATTACGCAGTATTTT. Encoded protein: CASSSSGITQYF.

The chain carries TRBV27 and TRBJ1-3; D gene ambiguous. Germline values: CDR1 MNHEY, CDR2 SMNVEV (reference sequence). CDR3 length: 11 amino acids. The V and J ends lost 6 bases and 4 bases respectively, with 4 bases between them. This chain's CDR3 is CASRKGNTIYF. The CDR3 DNA reads as TGTGCCAGCAGAAAAGGAAACACCATATATTTT.

The chain has TRBV7-9 and TRBJ2-6; the match to TRBD1 covers 7 bases. The germline CDR1 and CDR2 sequences are SEHNR and FQNEAQ (reference sequence). CDR3 length equals 16 residues. V dropped 5 bases and J dropped 4; count of bases not matched to a gene: 8. This chain's CDR3 is CASSTHRGAGANVLTF. The CDR3 bases are TGTGCCAGCAGCACCCACAGGGGAGCAGGGGCCAACGTCCTGACTTTC.